The following is a T cell receptor beta chain sequence with its context. Its antigen is not identified. The method was immunoSEQ multiplex PCR; TCRdb's version includes in-frame clones alone and lacks a portion of them. In the table there are roughly 34,000 clones, roughly nine tenths of which are singletons. The V and J ends lost 3 bases and 4 bases, in that order; junction bases with no gene match: 6. Germline assignment: CDR1 SGHTA and CDR2 FQGNSA. This CDR3 comprises 17 residues. The data were obtained in a study of T cells in narcolepsy. Study overall: Enrolled donors included narcolepsy type 1 or type 2 patients and healthy controls.

General study points: No autoreactive T cell clone sequences appeared in some memory CD4+ repertoires. Blood of same and different patients, but not healthy controls, reportedly held recurring autoreactive clonotypes. HCRT-specific and TRIB2-specific autoreactive clonotypes appeared among same-patient CSF and blood CD4+ clonotypes.

The sequenced sample consisted of CD45RA- memory CD4+ T cells from PBMCs. The TCR was taken from a human donor with narcolepsy. The genes are TRBV7-2 and TRBJ2-3, with TRBD2 identical over 14 bases. The CDR3 here is CASSFGLAGGVADTQYF. In DNA, the CDR3 is TGTGCCAGCAGCTTCGGACTAGCGGGAGGTGTGGCAGATACGCAGTATTTT.